Listed here is a single T cell receptor beta chain. The antigen this receptor binds is unknown. Base-call qualities are not available, and no considerably larger clone is one nucleotide away. The data derive from a study of blood T cell repertoires in COVID-19 (TCRdb year 2020). For the wider study: The collaborator samples originated in the United States, Italy and Spain and spanned the acute and convalescent phases of COVID-19. The material from the prospective study consisted of cDNA or gDNA derived from T cells, B-cell-depleted T cells, or PBMCs. Subjects who had been exposed to COVID-19, were actively infected with it, or had recovered from it provided the deeply sampled blood TCRbeta repertoires that made up the dataset. The repertoires were released in a freely available public database meant as a resource for research on the immune response to SARS-CoV-2. The samples were drawn from two sources: the first 160 participants of the ongoing ImmuneRACE study, and 1,254 subjects contributed by 6 global collaborators. A de-identified subject ID, COVID-19 status, age in years and sex were almost always included in the sample metadata. Where HLA class I and class II types were available, the types were taken from metadata supplied by the sample provider, not from assay-based typing.

Broader findings and caveats from the paper: How much clinical and demographic metadata was included differed by source and by participant, and the metadata was provided uncurated.

TCRbeta CDR3 regions were amplified from genomic DNA using the immunoSEQ Assay, a bias-controlled multiplex PCR. Under the source paper's analysis protocol: Nucleated cell counts per sample were estimated from amplification of reference gene primers within the assay. To quantify the absolute abundance of each unique TCRbeta CDR3 rearrangement, sequence reads were collapsed and filtered. Productive Simpson clonality was computed per sample as the square root of Simpson's diversity index over productive rearrangements. Held by TCRdb, this immuneACCESS table contains in-frame sequences only and omits some clones. Under half of the omission traces to an unresolved V gene where checked; the cause of the rest is unknown. The DNA gave D and trimming, while V, J and clone size come from that table. The sample records some 260,000 clones, roughly 88% of which are singletons. The biggest ten clones account for around 2.2% of the sample.

A second Seattle source provided samples from volunteer blood donors who had recovered from COVID-19. Whole blood was collected in K2EDTA tubes by collaborating institutions according to the institutions' own protocols. For TCRbeta analysis, collaborators shipped samples as frozen whole blood, isolated PBMCs, or DNA extracted from either of those sample types. Its CDR3 holds 12 amino acids, cysteine through phenylalanine. Only the CDR3 part of the read is kept: 36 bases, read in frame from the first base. Trimming removed 5 bases from V and 14 bases from J, leaving 13 bases between the germline ends. CDR1 SEHNR and CDR2 FQNEAQ were looked up in the germline V gene (reference sequence).

The sequence derives from a woman aged 40 to 50 who had recovered from COVID-19. The specimen sequenced was peripheral blood. The V and J segments used are TRBV7-9 and TRBJ1-6; the D gene lacks a confident call. For the CDR3, the sequence is CASSGQRRTLHF. Read as DNA, the sequence is TGTGCCAGCAGCGGGCAAAGGCGAACCCTCCACTTT. The CDR3 plus the reference TRBV7-9 and TRBJ1-6 genes for the other parts give the full variable domain: DTGVSQNPRHKITKRGQNVTFRCDPISEHNRLYWYRQTLGQGPEFLTYFQNEAQLEKSRLLSDRFSAERPKGSFSTLEIQRTEQGDSAMYLCASSGQRRTLHFGNGTRLTVT.